A single sample gave rise to the 5 T cell receptor beta chains below, sequenced in a study of graft-versus-host responses after intestinal transplantation. Using immunoSEQ multiplex PCR, the repertoire was profiled, and TCRdb retains in-frame clones only, with some absent. The top ten clones hold almost 2.5% of a sample with about 50,000 clones, nearly 95% of them seen once. No cognate antigen is known for these TCRs. The sequences come from unstimulated CD4+ T cells sorted from spleen or lymph node cells, collected before transplant. The source is a human donor who was the organ donor for an intestinal transplant.

In this sample, this clone turned up once. The V and J genes are TRBV21-1 and TRBJ2-7; no check of the table's D call, TRBD1, against the DNA was made. TRBV21-1 has pseudogene status. There are 14 residues in the CDR3. The CDR3 sequence: CASSNSQGAYEQYF. The CDR3 DNA sequence: TGTGCCAGCAGCAACTCCCAGGGGGCCTACGAGCAGTACTTC.

The chain combines TRBV7-2 with TRBJ2-7, with TRBD1 matching 7 bases. Germline CDR1 is SGHTA and CDR2 is FQGNSA. Losses at the gene ends were 0 bases for V and 0 bases for J; bases not matched to a gene: 8. There are 17 residues in the CDR3. The chain's CDR3 is CASSLALGQAYSYEQYF. The CDR3, as DNA: TGTGCCAGCAGCTTAGCACTCGGACAGGCCTACTCCTACGAGCAGTACTTC.

The chain uses TRBV19 and TRBJ2-1; D remains ambiguous. V was shortened by 2 bases and J by 4 bases, with 3 bases between the two germline ends. The CDR3 sequence is 12 residues long. Per germline, CDR1 LNHDA and CDR2 SQIVND (reference sequence). As DNA, the CDR3 is TGTGCCAGTAGTATATGGTACAATGAGCAGTTCTTC. Residues: CASSIWYNEQFF.

V is TRBV7-2 and J is TRBJ2-2; 14 bases map to TRBD2. The CDR3 is 15 residues long. J gave up 7 bases and V 3 bases, and 1 base lay outside the gene matches. Germline lookup yields CDR1 SGHTA and CDR2 FQGNSA. The CDR3 loop reads CASSLGLAGDGELFF. The CDR3 nucleotides read TGTGCCAGCAGCTTGGGACTAGCGGGAGACGGGGAGCTGTTTTTT.

The chain combines TRBV11-2 with TRBJ2-7; 9 bases agree with TRBD1. The CDR3 covers 14 residues. In germline, CDR1 is SGHAT, CDR2 FQNNGV. The V segment lost 5 bases and the J segment 1 base; nucleotides outside the gene matches: 3. This chain's CDR3 is CASSPTGGSYEQYF. The CDR3 DNA reads as TGTGCCAGCAGCCCGACAGGGGGTTCCTACGAGCAGTACTTC.